Shown below are 31 T cell receptor beta chains from a single sample sequenced in a study of glioma-infiltrating T cells. TCR alpha and beta CDR3 regions were amplified from RNA using iRepertoire nested multiplex PCR. TCRdb used MiXCR to reprocess the multiplex PCR reads, holding one entry per CDR3 protein. The repertoire has about 20,000 distinct CDR3 sequences, 20% to 25% of them found once; the top ten carry under 15%. The sample taken for sequencing was glioma tissue, nonneoplastic brain tissue, or PBMCs (not recorded which). The receptor source for this set is a human donor with low-grade glioma or glioblastoma, undergoing nonglioma brain surgery, or in good health (not recorded which).

By frequency in the sample, this clonotype is medium-sized. The chain carries TRBV24-1 and TRBJ2-3; 14 bases fit TRBD2. The CDR3 has 17 amino acids. V was pared by 4 bases and J by 2 bases, with 4 bases of the junction left unmatched. Germline assignment: CDR1 KGHDR and CDR2 SFDVKD. The CDR3 bases are TGTGCCACCAGTGAGGGGACTAGCGGGGGACCCACAGATACGCAGTATTTT. This gives the protein CATSEGTSGGPTDTQYF.

Comments on this clonotype: One junction end does not reproduce the germline sequence, and a read error may be involved. This chain connects TRBV18 to TRBJ2-5; D is unresolved. The CDR3 sequence is 15 residues long. Germline assignment: CDR1 KGHSH and CDR2 LQKENI. The CDR3: CTSSRAQLPDGTQYF. CDR3 DNA sequence: TGTACCAGCTCACGGGCCCAACTGCCGGACGGGACCCAGTACTTC.

This clonotype was picked up many times. A read error may be the cause here, since a much bigger clone is one base away. This sequence joins TRBV7-9 and TRBJ1-2; D is possibly TRBD1 (5 bases). The CDR3 extends over 12 amino acids. Germline-derived CDR1 and CDR2 are SEHNR and FQNEAQ (reference sequence). The CDR3 sequence: CARSPGDWVYTF. The CDR3, as DNA: TGTGCCCGCAGCCCGGGGGATTGGGTCTACACCTTC.

Of note for this clonotype: Possible read error: a much larger clone is one base away. DNA of the CDR3: TGTGCCAGCAGCCGAGGGTGGCCTATCTCACGCGAGCAGTTCTTC. Translation gives CASSRGWPISREQFF. The chain is built from TRBV14 and TRBJ2-1; weak D call: TRBD2 (5 bases). Germline CDR1 SGHDN, CDR2 FVKESK. The ends were cut back, 4 bases at V and 10 bases at J, with 20 bases in the middle. This CDR3 region has 15 residues.

On this clonotype itself: A single base separates this from a much larger clone, so it may be a read error. The rearrangement links TRBV7-2 to TRBJ1-5; D is ambiguous. Germline V gives CDR1 SGHTA, CDR2 FQGNSA. The CDR3 consists of 15 residues. The DNA for the CDR3 is TGTGCCAACAGCTTAGTTTTCTCTAGCAATCAGCCCCAGCATTTT. This sequence encodes CANSLVFSSNQPQHF.

This clonotype was found a few times. The V call is TRBV18, the J call TRBJ1-1, with D uncertain. V was cut by 4 bases and J by 2 bases, with 8 bases left in between. Germline V CDR1 and CDR2: KGHSH, LQKENI. This CDR3 is 13 amino acids long. As DNA, the CDR3 is TGTGCCAGCTCACAGGACCATAACACTGAAGCTTTCTTT. It is translated as CASSQDHNTEAFF.

Comments on this clonotype: Its ends do not fully match the called genes, so a read error is possible. The chain employs TRBV6-2 or TRBV6-3 and TRBJ2-3; TRBD2 matches 12 bases. Germline CDR1 MNHEY, CDR2 SVGEGT. The length of the CDR3 is 19 residues. The chain's CDR3 is CAGSYFVIRTSGDTDTQYF. The CDR3 DNA follows: TGTGCCGGCAGTTACTTCGTCATAAGGACTAGCGGGGACACAGATACTCAGTATTTT.

The rearrangement uses TRBV5-1 and TRBJ1-6; maybe TRBD1 (6 bases). CDR1 is SGHRS, CDR2 YFSETQ, per germline. CDR3 size: 16 residues. The V gene lost 5 bases and the J gene lost 8 bases, with 20 bases spanning the gap. CDR3 DNA: TGCGCCAGCAGTGGCGGCGGAGAAAACAGGGATTCACCCCTCCACTTT. Residues: CASSGGGENRDSPLHF.

By sample share, this clonotype is medium-sized. This sequence joins TRBV7-9 and TRBJ2-7, with 7 bases aligning to TRBD2. Germline values: CDR1 SEHNR, CDR2 FQNEAQ (reference sequence). CDR3 length: 14 residues. The junction had 8 bases not matched to a gene; V was cut back by 3 bases and J by 6 bases. CDR3 protein: CASSLGGTGAEQYF. In DNA, the CDR3 is TGTGCCAGCAGCTTGGGAGGGACGGGAGCCGAGCAGTACTTC.

Points on this clonotype: This clone may be a read error of a much larger clone one base away. This chain uses TRBV28 with TRBJ2-3; no clear D gene. The CDR3 has 12 residues. Trimming pared 10 bases from V and 5 bases from J, leaving 13 bases between. CDR1 and CDR2 from the germline V gene are MDHEN and SYDVKM. DNA of the CDR3: TGTGCCACCAAGCAATGGGAAGATACGCAGTATTTT. This codes for CATKQWEDTQYF. Variable domain in full (rest from reference TRBV28 and TRBJ2-3): DVKVTQSSRYLVKRTGEKVFLECVQDMDHENMFWYRQDPGLGLRLIYFSYDVKMKEKGDIPEGYSVSREKKERFSLILESASTNQTSMYLCATKQWEDTQYFGPGTRLTVL.

About this clonotype itself: It may be a read error: a sequence one base away is much more abundant. The rearrangement links TRBV20-1 to TRBJ2-3; D call uncertain. The CDR3 contains 12 residues. Germline V gives CDR1 DFQATT, CDR2 SNEGSKA (reference sequence). Trimming removed 5 bases at V and 2 bases at J, with 8 bases between. Here the CDR3 reads CSAPDITDTQYF. The CDR3 nucleotides are TGCAGTGCTCCTGACATCACAGATACGCAGTATTTT.

At least ten counts were recorded for this clonotype. The rearrangement uses TRBV20-1 and TRBJ2-7; D not resolved. The CDR3 has 11 amino acids. The germline V gene encodes CDR1 DFQATT and CDR2 SNEGSKA (reference sequence). V lost 1 base and J lost 3, with 4 bases in between. The CDR3, as DNA: TGCAGTGCTAGAGGAAACTACGAGCAGTACTTC. It translates to CSARGNYEQYF.

In its sample, this clonotype ranks as medium-sized. This rearrangement joins TRBV6-1 to TRBJ2-1; D unclear. Germline V CDR1 and CDR2: MNHNS, SASEGT. The ends were cut back, 2 bases at V and 4 bases at J, with 6 bases in the middle. This CDR3 spans 13 amino acids. The CDR3 spells CASSELVYNEQFF. CDR3 coding DNA: TGTGCCAGCAGTGAATTGGTGTACAATGAGCAGTTCTTC.

The chain joins TRBV27 to TRBJ1-6, with D possibly being TRBD1 (6 bases). The CDR3 runs 13 residues. Germline V gives CDR1 MNHEY, CDR2 SMNVEV (reference sequence). Trimming pared 5 bases from V and 9 bases from J, leaving 11 bases between. In DNA form, the CDR3 reads TGTGCCAGCAGTCTGGCGACAGGTTCACCCCTCCACTTT. Its translation: CASSLATGSPLHF.

Worth noting for this clonotype: A much more abundant neighbour one base away suggests this may be a read error. The V call is TRBV7-2, the J call TRBJ2-1; 12 nucleotides align to TRBD2. CDR1 SGHTA and CDR2 FQGNSA come from the germline V gene. The CDR3 length is 15 residues. V shed 6 bases, J shed 8 bases, and the junction held 8 bases outside the gene matches. The CDR3 DNA sequence: TGTGCCAGCAGTTCCTCTAGCGGGGGGGAGTATGAGCAGTTCTTC. Amino acids: CASSSSSGGEYEQFF. Supplemented by reference TRBV7-2 and TRBJ2-1, the full variable domain reads GAGVSQSPSNKVTEKGKDVELRCDPISGHTALYWYRQSLGQGLEFLIYFQGNSAPDKSGLPSDRFSAERTGGSVSTLTIQRTQQEDSAVYLCASSSSSGGEYEQFFGPGTRLTVL.

This clonotype was picked up many times. The junction departs from the called germline gene at one end, perhaps through a read error. This chain joins TRBV12-3 or TRBV12-4 and TRBJ2-7, with 7 bases that match TRBD1. The CDR3 sequence is 11 residues long. The DNA of the CDR3 is TGTGCCAGCAGCCGCCAGGACAGGTTCGACTTC. It specifies CASSRQDRFDF.

The table lists this clonotype with many counts. This chain connects TRBV18 to TRBJ2-2; unclear D gene. Trimming cost V 5 bases and J 0 bases, with 4 bases left between them. Germline values: CDR1 KGHSH, CDR2 LQKENI. The CDR3 is 13 residues long. CDR3 DNA: TGTGCCAGCTCATCCACGAACACCGGGGAGCTGTTTTTT. Translation gives CASSSTNTGELFF.

The chain joins TRBV5-8 to TRBJ1-3; D is uncertain. Germline V CDR1 and CDR2: SGHTS, YDEGEE. Trimming removed 1 base at V and 0 bases at J, with 8 bases between. The CDR3 has 15 amino acids. The CDR3 sequence is CASSLSTHSGNTIYF. In DNA form, the CDR3 reads TGTGCCAGCAGCTTGTCAACTCACTCTGGAAACACCATATATTTT.

This clonotype was recorded at least ten times. This sequence joins TRBV14 and TRBJ2-7, with D perhaps matching TRBD1 (5 bases). The CDR3 extends over 15 amino acids. CDR1 is SGHDN, CDR2 FVKESK, per germline. Deletions cut 5 bases from V and 0 bases from J, with 14 bases between. The CDR3 sequence: CASSKRFRDSYEQYF. The CDR3 region has the DNA TGTGCCAGCAGCAAGCGTTTCAGGGACTCCTACGAGCAGTACTTC.

Many counts were recorded for this clonotype. This chain connects TRBV7-3 to TRBJ1-1, with a tentative D call TRBD1 (5 bases). Germline loops: CDR1 SGHTA, CDR2 FQGTGA. V lost 5 bases and J 7 bases, leaving 14 bases between the germline ends. This CDR3 has 13 residues. CDR3 sequence: CASSLRDRGEAFF. The CDR3 bases are TGTGCCAGCAGCCTCCGGGACCGTGGTGAAGCTTTCTTT. The whole variable domain, remainder taken from reference TRBV7-3 and TRBJ1-1, is GAGVSQTPSNKVTEKGKYVELRCDPISGHTALYWYRQSLGQGPEFLIYFQGTGAADDSGLPNDRFFAVRPEGSVSTLKIQRTERGDSAVYLCASSLRDRGEAFFGQGTRLTVV.

Many counts were recorded for this clonotype. This chain uses TRBV6-1 with TRBJ2-5, with D perhaps TRBD1 (6 bases). The germline V gene has CDR1 MNHNS and CDR2 SASEGT. The CDR3 is 13 amino acids. Trimming left V 8 bases short and J 1 base short, with 11 bases between. CDR3 amino acids: CASSDRSQETQYF. The CDR3 DNA reads as TGTGCCAGCTCCGACAGGAGCCAAGAGACCCAGTACTTC.

This rearrangement joins TRBV6-1 to TRBJ1-6; D ambiguous. With 1 base removed from V and 7 bases from J, the gap between germline ends came to 14 bases. The CDR3 extends over 16 amino acids. The germline gives CDR1 MNHNS, CDR2 SASEGT. The CDR3 here is CASSEGFRITNSPLHF. CDR3 nucleotides: TGTGCCAGCAGTGAAGGGTTCAGGATCACCAATTCACCCCTCCACTTT.

This clonotype was found many times. The V call is TRBV5-4, the J call TRBJ2-7, with no clear D. Deletions cut 0 bases from V and 6 bases from J, with 10 bases between. CDR1 and CDR2 from the germline V gene are SGHNT and YYREEE (reference sequence). The CDR3 contains 13 residues. CDR3 coding DNA: TGTGCCAGCAGCTTGGAGGAGACGGGCGAGCAGTACTTC. Amino acids: CASSLEETGEQYF.

This clonotype was seen a single time. At one end, the junction sequence differs from germline, possibly due to a read error. V is TRBV7-2 and J is TRBJ2-5; TRBD2 matches 10 bases. The germline V gene encodes CDR1 SGHTA and CDR2 FQGNSA. The CDR3 covers 18 residues. This CDR3 reads CANSLGWERGGGVETQYF. The CDR3 nucleotides are TGTGCCAACAGCTTAGGATGGGAGCGGGGGGGCGGTGTGGAGACCCAGTACTTC.

This clonotype counts as medium-sized. J is TRBJ1-1 and V is TRBV6-1; D is uncertain. Per germline, CDR1 MNHNS and CDR2 SASEGT. Trimming stripped 6 bases from V and 3 bases from J, with 8 bases between. The CDR3 consists of 12 residues. CDR3 bases: TGTGCCAGCAGGCAGGATGACACTGAAGCTTTCTTT. Translated, it gives CASRQDDTEAFF.

This clonotype was counted ten times or more. CDR3 nucleotides: TGTGCCACCAGTGAAACAATCGGCTGGGGCCAGTATTTT. Translating it yields CATSETIGWGQYF. J is TRBJ2-3 and V is TRBV24-1, with D maybe TRBD1 (5 bases). The CDR3 totals 13 residues. Per the germline V gene, CDR1 is KGHDR and CDR2 is SFDVKD. V shed 4 bases and J shed 12 bases, with 16 bases lying between them.

Note on this clonotype: Possible read error: a much larger clone is one base away. This rearrangement joins TRBV4-1 to TRBJ2-1; D may be TRBD1 or TRBD2 (5 bases each). Germline-derived CDR1 and CDR2 are MGHRA and YSYEKL. Trimming stripped 0 bases from V and 4 bases from J, with 13 bases between. The CDR3 loop spans 16 amino acids. DNA for the CDR3: TGCGCCAGCAGCCAAGAGGGGACGGCGCGGTACAATGAGCAGTTCTTC. Translated, it gives CASSQEGTARYNEQFF.

This clonotype was found many times. V usage is TRBV7-9 and J usage is TRBJ2-7; D gene unclear. CDR3 length equals 15 residues. V was trimmed by 5 bases and J by 2 bases, leaving 16 bases between them. Germline CDR1 and CDR2: SEHNR and FQNEAQ (reference sequence). CDR3 residues: CASSRTSGPPYEQYF. DNA for the CDR3: TGTGCCAGCAGCCGAACCTCGGGTCCTCCCTACGAGCAGTACTTC. Drawing the rest from reference TRBV7-9 and TRBJ2-7, the complete variable domain is DTGVSQNPRHKITKRGQNVTFRCDPISEHNRLYWYRQTLGQGPEFLTYFQNEAQLEKSRLLSDRFSAERPKGSFSTLEIQRTEQGDSAMYLCASSRTSGPPYEQYFGPGTRLTVT.

This clonotype was counted many times. The chain links TRBV7-9 to TRBJ1-5; maybe TRBD1 (5 bases). The CDR3 is 16 amino acids. Trimming removed 5 bases from V and 3 bases from J, with 17 bases in between. CDR1 SEHNR and CDR2 FQNEAQ come from the germline V gene (reference sequence). The CDR3 DNA reads TGTGCCAGCAGCCCAACATATGGGGGACCCAATCAGCCCCAGCATTTT. Translating gives CASSPTYGGPNQPQHF.

In this sample, this clonotype turned up a few times. The V gene is TRBV24-1, the J gene TRBJ1-1; 8 nucleotides match TRBD1. Germline values: CDR1 KGHDR, CDR2 SFDVKD. V shed 9 bases, J shed 10 bases, and the junction held 6 bases outside the gene matches. The CDR3 sequence is 11 residues long. DNA of the CDR3: TGTGCCACCGTCGCAGGGGGCGTAGCTTTCTTT. It is translated as CATVAGGVAFF.

This clonotype appeared a few times. V usage is TRBV7-8 and J usage is TRBJ2-5, with 14 bases aligning to TRBD2. CDR1 and CDR2 (germline): SGHVS, FQNEAQ. Germline trimming cut 1 base from V and 5 bases from J; bases unmatched to any gene: 3. There are 16 residues in the CDR3. The CDR3 sequence: CASSLGGTSGGETQYF. The DNA of the CDR3 is TGTGCCAGCAGCTTAGGAGGGACTAGCGGGGGTGAGACCCAGTACTTC.